One sample yielded the 20 T cell receptor beta chains listed below, sequenced in a study of shared clonotypes between healthy human individuals. Clones were sequenced by immunoSEQ multiplex PCR, and TCRdb holds only the in-frame ones, with some missing. The data hold hundreds of thousands of clones, with less than 97% observed a single time. Naive CD8 cells, CD45RO-negative and positively selected for CCR7, excluded terminally differentiated effector memory CD45RA+ cells. Sequencing was carried out using naive CD8+ T cells sorted from blood. The source of these receptors is a woman aged 25 to 39 in good health.

This clone was seen just once. J is TRBJ2-1 and V is TRBV2, with 10 bases lining up with TRBD2. The germline V gene has CDR1 SNHLY and CDR2 FYNNEI. The CDR3 sequence is 14 residues long. After removal of 1 base from V and 6 bases from J, the junction contained 0 bases not matched to a gene. As DNA, the CDR3 is TGTGCCAGCAGTGAAGTAGCGGGGGGCAATGAGCAGTTCTTC. Encoded protein: CASSEVAGGNEQFF.

Only one count was recorded for this clone. The CDR3: CASSPTGSTDTQYF. The CDR3 DNA reads as TGTGCCAGTAGTCCCACAGGAAGCACAGATACGCAGTATTTT. This chain connects TRBV19 to TRBJ2-3; weak D call: TRBD1 (5 bases). There are 14 residues in the CDR3. Trimming shortened V by 5 bases and J by 0 bases, and 9 bases separated the two germline ends. Germline-derived CDR1 and CDR2 are LNHDA and SQIVND (reference sequence).

The chain employs TRBV11-2 and TRBJ2-1; D remains unclear. Trimming pared 0 bases from V and 0 bases from J, leaving 18 bases between. Germline values: CDR1 SGHAT, CDR2 FQNNGV. The CDR3 spans 19 residues. The DNA of the CDR3 is TGTGCCAGCAGCTTAGAATTTGGCGCCAGCCGAAGCTCCTACAATGAGCAGTTCTTC. Protein: CASSLEFGASRSSYNEQFF.

This clone turned up a few times. Additional DNA sequences in this sample encode the identical CDR3. The chain has TRBV27 and TRBJ2-7; 11 positions match TRBD2. V was pared by 2 bases and J by 3 bases, with 0 bases of the junction left unmatched. This CDR3 comprises 14 residues. The V gene's germline CDR1 is MNHEY and CDR2 SMNVEV (reference sequence). CDR3: CASSLGTSGYEQYF. The CDR3 bases are TGTGCCAGCAGTTTAGGGACTAGCGGCTACGAGCAGTACTTC.

The chain uses TRBV2 and TRBJ2-7, with D tentatively TRBD1 (5 bases). CDR1 and CDR2 from the germline V gene are SNHLY and FYNNEI. The CDR3 has 12 amino acids. Between the trimmed V and J ends, which lost 3 bases and 7 bases, there was a span of 10 bases. DNA of the CDR3: TGTGCCAGCAGTGACAGGGTTCGAGAGCAGTACTTC. Protein sequence: CASSDRVREQYF.

Only one count was recorded for this clone. The chain recombines TRBV27 with TRBJ1-5, with TRBD1 as a possible D gene (5 bases). Germline CDR1 MNHEY, CDR2 SMNVEV (reference sequence). Trimming cost V 5 bases and J 2 bases, with 16 bases left between them. This CDR3 has 16 amino acids. CDR3 region: CASSDQSGVGNQPQHF. CDR3 nucleotide sequence: TGTGCCAGCAGTGACCAATCGGGGGTAGGCAATCAGCCCCAGCATTTT.

CDR3 region: CASSLEDYNEQFF. The CDR3 DNA is TGTGCCAGCAGCTTGGAAGACTACAATGAGCAGTTCTTC. The rearrangement uses TRBV5-6 and TRBJ2-1, with D hard to call. The CDR3 length is 13 residues. The V end was cut by 0 bases, the J end by 3 bases, with 4 bases between. Germline CDR1 reads SGHDT; CDR2 reads YYEEEE.

This chain uses TRBV10-2 with TRBJ2-7, with TRBD1 matching over 7 bases. Trimming removed 5 bases from V and 2 bases from J; junction bases left unmatched: 3. CDR1 is WSHSY, CDR2 SAAADI, per germline. This CDR3 region has 13 residues. The CDR3 DNA reads TGCGCCAGCAGTCCGACAGGGCCCTACGAGCAGTACTTC. This gives the protein CASSPTGPYEQYF.

This sequence joins TRBV6-1 and TRBJ1-5, with D unresolved. Per germline, CDR1 MNHNS and CDR2 SASEGT. This CDR3 is 16 amino acids long. Deletions cut 3 bases from V and 0 bases from J, with 12 bases between. The CDR3 nucleotides read TGTGCCAGCAGTGAGAGATTACAGAATAGCAATCAGCCCCAGCATTTT. As protein: CASSERLQNSNQPQHF.

This rearrangement joins TRBV23-1 to TRBJ2-1; no clear D. TRBV23-1 is designated an ORF whose function remains uncertain. This CDR3 is 17 amino acids long. V gave up 0 bases and J gave up 4 bases, with 16 bases separating them. The CDR3 coding sequence is TGCGCCAGCAGTCAATCTGGGTCGGGCGGACCTTACAATGAGCAGTTCTTC. Translating it yields CASSQSGSGGPYNEQFF.

The gene calls are TRBV6-5 and TRBJ1-2; 10 bases are shared with TRBD1. CDR1 MNHEY and CDR2 SVGAGI come from the germline V gene. Trimming cost V 8 bases and J 2 bases; bases outside gene matches: 2. CDR3 size: 13 residues. The CDR3 bases are TGTGCCAGCGGGGACAGGGGAAACTATGGCTACACCTTC. It translates to CASGDRGNYGYTF.

The gene calls are TRBV11-2 and TRBJ2-3; D may be TRBD2 (5 bases). The CDR3 runs to 15 residues. V was clipped by 5 bases and J by 5 bases, with 17 bases between them. CDR1 and CDR2 from the germline V gene are SGHAT and FQNNGV. This CDR3 is CASSPDFLAGDTQYF. The CDR3 coding sequence is TGTGCCAGCAGCCCGGACTTTCTCGCCGGAGATACGCAGTATTTT.

This clone came up once. The chain is built from TRBV6-6 and TRBJ1-5; D gene ambiguous. Germline-derived CDR1 and CDR2 are MNHNY and SVGAGI (reference sequence). The V end was cut by 7 bases, the J end by 0 bases, with 10 bases between. The CDR3 runs to 14 residues. The CDR3 here is CASIDGGSNQPQHF. The CDR3 DNA follows: TGTGCCAGCATCGACGGCGGTAGCAATCAGCCCCAGCATTTT.

The chain has TRBV12-5 and TRBJ1-2; D is ambiguous. V gave up 0 bases and J gave up 4 bases, with 18 bases separating them. This CDR3 comprises 17 residues. CDR1 LGHNT and CDR2 FRNRAP come from the germline V gene. CDR3 in amino acids: CASGLVRLEGLGYGYTF. In nucleotides, the CDR3 is TGTGCTAGTGGTTTGGTACGTTTGGAGGGATTAGGCTATGGCTACACCTTC.

This chain uses TRBV10-3 with TRBJ2-3; 14 nucleotides match TRBD2. V shed 1 base, J shed 2 bases, and the junction held 14 bases outside the gene matches. This CDR3 contains 21 residues. CDR1 is ENHRY and CDR2 is SYGVKD in the germline V gene. The CDR3 is CAISELGTGTSGGDDTDTQYF. CDR3 nucleotide sequence: TGTGCCATCAGTGAGTTAGGAACCGGGACTAGCGGGGGAGATGACACAGATACGCAGTATTTT.

This chain uses TRBV4-2 with TRBJ2-1; a weak D match, TRBD2 (6 bases). Germline V gene sequence: CDR1 LGHNA, CDR2 YNFKEQ. This CDR3 has 12 residues. Trimming took 6 bases from V and 9 from J, leaving 12 bases between them. This chain's CDR3 is CASRHGGGEQFF. CDR3 in DNA: TGTGCCAGCAGACACGGGGGAGGTGAGCAGTTCTTC.

Notes on this clone: This specimen includes other DNA sequences encoding the same CDR3. The genes are TRBV27 and TRBJ2-3, with D uncertain. Germline V gene sequence: CDR1 MNHEY, CDR2 SMNVEV (reference sequence). This CDR3 has 12 residues. V was cut by 2 bases and J by 5 bases, with 5 bases left in between. The CDR3 nucleotides are TGTGCCAGCAGTTTAATAGGAGATACGCAGTATTTT. It yields the protein CASSLIGDTQYF.

V gene TRBV4-1 combines with J gene TRBJ2-7; 7 bases map to TRBD2. The CDR3 runs to 14 residues. V was pared by 1 base and J by 3 bases, with 3 bases of the junction left unmatched. Germline V gene sequence: CDR1 MGHRA, CDR2 YSYEKL. DNA of the CDR3: TGCGCCAGCAGCCAAGCGAGCGGGATCTACGAGCAGTACTTC. Protein product: CASSQASGIYEQYF.

The V gene is TRBV28, the J gene TRBJ1-5; perhaps TRBD1 as D (5 bases). Trimming took 6 bases from V and 3 from J, leaving 12 bases between them. The CDR3 is made up of 14 amino acids. CDR1 and CDR2 (germline): MDHEN, SYDVKM. The CDR3 reads CASSPDRLNQPQHF. The CDR3 region has the DNA TGTGCCAGCAGCCCCGACAGACTCAATCAGCCCCAGCATTTT.

The gene calls are TRBV6-5 and TRBJ1-1; TRBD1 might be the D (6 bases). The CDR3 loop spans 15 amino acids. The germline gives CDR1 MNHEY, CDR2 SVGAGI. Between the trimmed V and J ends, which lost 6 bases and 6 bases, there was a span of 20 bases. In DNA form, the CDR3 reads TGTGCCAGCAGCCCCGAGGGACAACGGGAGGCTGAAGCTTTCTTT. Residues: CASSPEGQREAEAFF.